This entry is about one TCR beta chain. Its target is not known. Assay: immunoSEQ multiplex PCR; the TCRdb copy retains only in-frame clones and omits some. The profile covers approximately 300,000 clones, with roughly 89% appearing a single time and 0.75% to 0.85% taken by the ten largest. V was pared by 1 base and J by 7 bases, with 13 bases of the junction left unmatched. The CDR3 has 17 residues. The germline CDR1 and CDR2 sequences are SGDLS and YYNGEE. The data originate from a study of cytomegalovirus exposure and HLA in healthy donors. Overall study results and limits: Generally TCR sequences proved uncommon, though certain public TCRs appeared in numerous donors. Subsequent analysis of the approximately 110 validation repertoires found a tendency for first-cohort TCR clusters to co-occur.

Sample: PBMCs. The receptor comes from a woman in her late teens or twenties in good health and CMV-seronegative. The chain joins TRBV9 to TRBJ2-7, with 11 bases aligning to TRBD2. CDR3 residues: CASSVSRGGSGRGEQYF. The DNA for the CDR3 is TGTGCCAGCAGCGTAAGCCGTGGCGGTAGCGGGAGGGGAGAGCAGTACTTC.